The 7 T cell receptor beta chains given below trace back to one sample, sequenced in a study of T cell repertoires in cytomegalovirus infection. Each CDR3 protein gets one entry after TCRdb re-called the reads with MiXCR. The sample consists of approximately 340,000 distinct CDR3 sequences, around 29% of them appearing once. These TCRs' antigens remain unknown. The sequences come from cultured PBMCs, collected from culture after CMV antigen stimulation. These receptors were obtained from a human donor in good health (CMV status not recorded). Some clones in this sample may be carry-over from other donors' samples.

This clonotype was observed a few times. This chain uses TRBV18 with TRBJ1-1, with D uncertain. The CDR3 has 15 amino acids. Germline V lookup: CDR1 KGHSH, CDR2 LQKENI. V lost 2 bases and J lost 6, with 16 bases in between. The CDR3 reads CASSPRADFNPEAFF. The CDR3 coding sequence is TGTGCCAGCTCACCAAGGGCGGACTTTAACCCTGAAGCTTTCTTT.

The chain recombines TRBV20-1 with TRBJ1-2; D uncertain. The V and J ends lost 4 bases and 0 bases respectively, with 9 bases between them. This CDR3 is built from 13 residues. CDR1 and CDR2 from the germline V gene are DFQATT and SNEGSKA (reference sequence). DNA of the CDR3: TGCAGTGCTATCGAGGATACTAACTATGGCTACACCTTC. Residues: CSAIEDTNYGYTF.

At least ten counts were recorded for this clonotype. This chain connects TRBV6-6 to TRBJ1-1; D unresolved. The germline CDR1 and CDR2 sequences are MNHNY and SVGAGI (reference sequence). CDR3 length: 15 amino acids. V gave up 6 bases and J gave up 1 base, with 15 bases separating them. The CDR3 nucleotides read TGTGCCAGCAGCCCAAGGAGGGCGGCGAACACTGAAGCTTTCTTT. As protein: CASSPRRAANTEAFF.

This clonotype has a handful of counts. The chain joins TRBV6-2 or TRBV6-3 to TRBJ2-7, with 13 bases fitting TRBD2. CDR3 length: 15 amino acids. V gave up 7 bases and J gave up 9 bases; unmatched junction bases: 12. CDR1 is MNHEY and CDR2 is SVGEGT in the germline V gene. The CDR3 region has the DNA TGTGCCAGCACAATCCCTGGACTAGCGGGGGCACTGCAGTACTTC. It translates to CASTIPGLAGALQYF.

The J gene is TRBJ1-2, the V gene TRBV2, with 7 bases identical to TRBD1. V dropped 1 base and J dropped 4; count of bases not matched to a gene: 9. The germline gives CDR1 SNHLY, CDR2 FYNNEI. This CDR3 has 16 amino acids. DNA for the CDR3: TGTGCCAGCAGTGAAGGGGAGAGGGGGCGCGTCTATGGCTACACCTTC. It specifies CASSEGERGRVYGYTF.

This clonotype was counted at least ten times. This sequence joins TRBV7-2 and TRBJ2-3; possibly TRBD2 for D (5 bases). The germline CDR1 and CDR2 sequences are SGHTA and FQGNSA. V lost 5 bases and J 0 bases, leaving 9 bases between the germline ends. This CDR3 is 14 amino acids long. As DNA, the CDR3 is TGTGCCAGCAGCCTTAGCGAAAGCACAGATACGCAGTATTTT. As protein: CASSLSESTDTQYF.

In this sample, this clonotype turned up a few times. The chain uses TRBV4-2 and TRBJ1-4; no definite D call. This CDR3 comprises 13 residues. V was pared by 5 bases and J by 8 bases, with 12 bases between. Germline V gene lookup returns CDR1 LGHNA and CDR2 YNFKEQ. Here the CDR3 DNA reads TGTGCCAGCAGCGACGGATGGAGAGAAAAACTGTTTTTT. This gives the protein CASSDGWREKLFF.